This TCR beta chain was sequenced during a study of response to subunit inactivated influenza vaccine (dated by TCRdb to between 2017 and 2018). With respect to the entire study: Deep quantitative profiling of the T cell receptor repertoire was used in the study to follow responses to a trivalent subunit inactivated influenza vaccine. What the authors observed across the whole study: It was suggested by the authors that each seasonal influenza vaccination may recruit only a limited number of new T cells.

The library was obtained by RT-PCR. Reads for this sample came from an Illumina HiSeq 2500. Starting from the raw public reads, TCRdb applied fastp trimming at Q25, assembled clones with MiXCR and retained in-frame beta chains. Each CDR3 protein gets just one entry, which takes the most common genes and DNA from the rows behind it. The sample profile shows hundreds of thousands of distinct CDR3 sequences; approximately 14% of them were found once. The top ten constitute approximately 7.6% of the sample. Its CDR3 holds 14 amino acids, cysteine through phenylalanine. Just the 42-base CDR3 DNA is kept, in frame starting at base 1. According to the germline V gene, CDR1 reads SGHTA and CDR2 reads FQGNSA. V gives up 2 bases and J gives up 11 bases, and the segment between their germline ends measures 13 bases. This clonotype was recorded a few times. Its antigen remains unidentified. Per-nucleotide qualities are absent, and no much larger clonotype sits a single base away.

The sequencing used PBMCs from blood, collected less than 15 days before vaccination. The receptor's source is a man aged 45 to 65 who received an inactivated influenza vaccine. Donor details come from another sample of the same person, matched by shared clones. Here the chain combines TRBV7-2 and TRBJ1-6; no D gene call is confident. The nucleotide sequence reads TGTGCCAGCAGCTTAAGACCGGAAGAGACACCCCTCCACTTT. This codes for CASSLRPEETPLHF.